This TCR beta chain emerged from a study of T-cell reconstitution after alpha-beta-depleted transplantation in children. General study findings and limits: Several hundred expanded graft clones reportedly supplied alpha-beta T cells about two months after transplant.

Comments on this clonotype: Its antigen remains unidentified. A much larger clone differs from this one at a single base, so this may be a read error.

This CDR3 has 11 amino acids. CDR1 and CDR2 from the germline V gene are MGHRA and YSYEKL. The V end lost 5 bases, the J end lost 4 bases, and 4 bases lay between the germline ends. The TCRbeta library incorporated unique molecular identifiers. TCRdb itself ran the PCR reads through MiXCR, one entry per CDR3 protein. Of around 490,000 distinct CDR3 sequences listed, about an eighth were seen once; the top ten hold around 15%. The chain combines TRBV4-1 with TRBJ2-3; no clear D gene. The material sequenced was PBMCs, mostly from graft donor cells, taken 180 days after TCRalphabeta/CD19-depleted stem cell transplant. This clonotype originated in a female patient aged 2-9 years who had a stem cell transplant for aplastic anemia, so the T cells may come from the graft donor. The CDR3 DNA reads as TGCGCCAGCAGCGAAGCAGATACGCAGTATTTT. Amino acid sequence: CASSEADTQYF.